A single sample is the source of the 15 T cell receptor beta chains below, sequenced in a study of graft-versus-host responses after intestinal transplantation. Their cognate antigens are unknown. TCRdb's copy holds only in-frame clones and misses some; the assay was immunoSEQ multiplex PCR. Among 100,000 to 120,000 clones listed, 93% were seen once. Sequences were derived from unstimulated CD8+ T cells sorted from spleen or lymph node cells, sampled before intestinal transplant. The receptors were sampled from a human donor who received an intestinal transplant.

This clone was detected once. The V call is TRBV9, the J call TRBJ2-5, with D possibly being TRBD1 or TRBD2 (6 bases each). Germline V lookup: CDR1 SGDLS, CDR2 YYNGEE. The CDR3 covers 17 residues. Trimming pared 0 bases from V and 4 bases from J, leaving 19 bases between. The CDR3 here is CASSVDGGMAVAETQYF. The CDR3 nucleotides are TGTGCCAGCAGCGTAGACGGGGGCATGGCGGTTGCAGAGACCCAGTACTTC. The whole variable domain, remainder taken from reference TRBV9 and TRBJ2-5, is DSGVTQTPKHLITATGQRVTLRCSPRSGDLSVYWYQQSLDQGLQFLIQYYNGEERAKGNILERFSAQQFPDLHSELNLSSLELGDSALYFCASSVDGGMAVAETQYFGPGTRLLVL.

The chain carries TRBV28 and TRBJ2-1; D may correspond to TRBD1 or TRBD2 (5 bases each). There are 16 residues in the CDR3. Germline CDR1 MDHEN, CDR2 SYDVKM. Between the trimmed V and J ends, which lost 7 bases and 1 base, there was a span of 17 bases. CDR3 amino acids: CASNPKRGRSYNEQFF. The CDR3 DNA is TGTGCCAGCAACCCAAAGAGGGGTCGGTCCTACAATGAGCAGTTCTTC.

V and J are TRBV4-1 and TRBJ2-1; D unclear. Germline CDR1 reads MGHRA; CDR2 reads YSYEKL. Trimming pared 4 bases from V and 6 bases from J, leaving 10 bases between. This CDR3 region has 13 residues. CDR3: CASSPKLSNEQFF. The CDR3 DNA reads TGCGCCAGCAGCCCAAAACTCTCCAATGAGCAGTTCTTC.

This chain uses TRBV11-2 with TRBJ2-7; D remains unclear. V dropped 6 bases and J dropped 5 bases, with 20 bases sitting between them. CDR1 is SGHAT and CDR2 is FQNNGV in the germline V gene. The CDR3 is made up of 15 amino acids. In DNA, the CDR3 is TGTGCCAGCAGTCCCAAGTTGGGGTACCCCCACGAGCAGTACTTC. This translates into CASSPKLGYPHEQYF.

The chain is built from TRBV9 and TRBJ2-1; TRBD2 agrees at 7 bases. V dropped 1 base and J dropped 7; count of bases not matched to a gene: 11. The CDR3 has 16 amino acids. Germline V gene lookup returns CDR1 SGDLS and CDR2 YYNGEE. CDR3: CASSVTKDGGRNEQFF. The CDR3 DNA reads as TGTGCCAGCAGCGTAACGAAGGACGGGGGGAGGAATGAGCAGTTCTTC.

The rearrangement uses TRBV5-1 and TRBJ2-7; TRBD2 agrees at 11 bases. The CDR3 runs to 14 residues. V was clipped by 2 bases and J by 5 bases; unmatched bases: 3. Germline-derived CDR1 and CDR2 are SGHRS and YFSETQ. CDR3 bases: TGCGCCAGCAGCTTTAGCGGGAGGGCACACGAGCAGTACTTC. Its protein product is CASSFSGRAHEQYF.

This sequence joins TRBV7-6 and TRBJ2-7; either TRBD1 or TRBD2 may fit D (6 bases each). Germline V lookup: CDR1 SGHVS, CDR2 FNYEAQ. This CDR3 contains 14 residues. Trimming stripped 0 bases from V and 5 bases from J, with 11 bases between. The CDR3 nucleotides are TGTGCCAGCAGCTTAGCGGGGGGCCGGGACGAGCAGTACTTC. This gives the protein CASSLAGGRDEQYF.

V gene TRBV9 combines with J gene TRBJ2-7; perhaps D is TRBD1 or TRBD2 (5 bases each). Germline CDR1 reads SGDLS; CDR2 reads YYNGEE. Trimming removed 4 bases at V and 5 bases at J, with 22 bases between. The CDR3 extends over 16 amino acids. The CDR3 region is CASSIRDLGPSNEQYF. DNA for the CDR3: TGTGCCAGCAGCATCCGGGACCTAGGCCCCAGCAACGAGCAGTACTTC.

CDR3 sequence reads: CASSWDSRSYEQYF. The CDR3 DNA reads TGTGCCAGCAGTTGGGACAGCCGATCCTACGAGCAGTACTTC. This chain connects TRBV6-6 to TRBJ2-7; 7 nucleotides align to TRBD1. V lost 4 bases, J lost 1 base, and 4 bases stayed unmatched. The CDR3 contains 14 residues. The germline CDR1 and CDR2 sequences are MNHNY and SVGAGI (reference sequence).

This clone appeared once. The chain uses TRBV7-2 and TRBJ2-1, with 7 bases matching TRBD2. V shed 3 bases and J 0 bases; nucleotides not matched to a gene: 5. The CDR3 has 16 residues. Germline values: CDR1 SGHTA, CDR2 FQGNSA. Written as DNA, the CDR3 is TGTGCCAGCAGCTTTGGACTAGGAGGCTCCTACAATGAGCAGTTCTTC. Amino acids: CASSFGLGGSYNEQFF.

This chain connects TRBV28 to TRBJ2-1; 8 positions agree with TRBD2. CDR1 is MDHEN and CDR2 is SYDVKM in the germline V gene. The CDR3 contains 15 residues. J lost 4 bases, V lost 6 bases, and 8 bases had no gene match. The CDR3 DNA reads TGTGCCAGCAGCGCAAGCGGGAGAGTTTACAATGAGCAGTTCTTC. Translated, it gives CASSASGRVYNEQFF. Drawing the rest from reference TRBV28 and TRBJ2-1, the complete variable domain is DVKVTQSSRYLVKRTGEKVFLECVQDMDHENMFWYRQDPGLGLRLIYFSYDVKMKEKGDIPEGYSVSREKKERFSLILESASTNQTSMYLCASSASGRVYNEQFFGPGTRLTVL.

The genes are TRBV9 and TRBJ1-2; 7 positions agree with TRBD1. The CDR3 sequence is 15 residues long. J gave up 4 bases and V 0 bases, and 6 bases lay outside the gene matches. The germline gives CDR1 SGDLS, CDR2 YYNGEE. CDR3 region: CASSVGGTVPYGYTF. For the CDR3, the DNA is TGTGCCAGCAGCGTAGGAGGGACAGTTCCCTATGGCTACACCTTC.

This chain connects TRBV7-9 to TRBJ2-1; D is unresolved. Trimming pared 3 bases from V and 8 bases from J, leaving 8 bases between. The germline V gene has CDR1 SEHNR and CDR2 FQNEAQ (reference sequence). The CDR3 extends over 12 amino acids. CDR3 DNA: TGTGCCAGCAGCTTTGTGGCGGATGAGCAGTTCTTC. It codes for CASSFVADEQFF. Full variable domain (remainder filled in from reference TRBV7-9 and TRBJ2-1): DTGVSQNPRHKITKRGQNVTFRCDPISEHNRLYWYRQTLGQGPEFLTYFQNEAQLEKSRLLSDRFSAERPKGSFSTLEIQRTEQGDSAMYLCASSFVADEQFFGPGTRLTVL.

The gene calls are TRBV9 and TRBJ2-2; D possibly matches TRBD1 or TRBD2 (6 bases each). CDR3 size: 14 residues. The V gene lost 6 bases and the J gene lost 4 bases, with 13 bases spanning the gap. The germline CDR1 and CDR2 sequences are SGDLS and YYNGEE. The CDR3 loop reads CASKGGGSTGELFF. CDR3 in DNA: TGTGCCAGCAAGGGGGGTGGATCCACCGGGGAGCTGTTTTTT.

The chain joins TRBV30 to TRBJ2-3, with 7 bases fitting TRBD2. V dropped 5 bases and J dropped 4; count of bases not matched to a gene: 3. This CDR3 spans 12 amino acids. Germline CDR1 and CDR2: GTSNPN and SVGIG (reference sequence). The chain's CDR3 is CAWERDPDTQYF. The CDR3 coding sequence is TGTGCCTGGGAGCGGGATCCAGATACGCAGTATTTT.